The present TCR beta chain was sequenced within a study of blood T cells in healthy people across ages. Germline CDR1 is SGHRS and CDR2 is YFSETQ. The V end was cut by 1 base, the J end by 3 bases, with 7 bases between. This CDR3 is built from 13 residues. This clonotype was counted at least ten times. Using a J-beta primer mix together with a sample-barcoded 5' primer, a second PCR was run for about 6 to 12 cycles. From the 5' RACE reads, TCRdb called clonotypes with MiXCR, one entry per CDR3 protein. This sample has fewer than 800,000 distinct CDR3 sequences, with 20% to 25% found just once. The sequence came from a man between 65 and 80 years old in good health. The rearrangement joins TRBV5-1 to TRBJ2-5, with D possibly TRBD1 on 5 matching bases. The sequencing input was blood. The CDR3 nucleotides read TGCGCCAGCAGCTTGATGACAGAAGAGACCCAGTACTTC. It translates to CASSLMTEETQYF.